This T cell receptor beta chain was retrieved from a study of blood T cell repertoires in COVID-19. Data came from immunoSEQ multiplex PCR; TCRdb stores just in-frame clones and leaves some out. The sample lists approximately 68,000 clones, roughly 80% seen once, with approximately 6% in the top ten. The CDR3 has 15 residues. Germline CDR1 reads SGDLS; CDR2 reads YYNGEE. Trimming shortened V by 0 bases and J by 3 bases, and 10 bases separated the two germline ends. This clonotype originated in a woman aged 55 to 70 with acute or convalescent COVID-19. Material for sequencing was peripheral blood. The gene calls are TRBV9 and TRBJ1-3; TRBD1 is a possible D gene (5 bases). CDR3 nucleotide sequence: TGTGCCAGCAGCGTAGGGCGGGGGATTGGAAACACCATATATTTT. Amino acids: CASSVGRGIGNTIYF.